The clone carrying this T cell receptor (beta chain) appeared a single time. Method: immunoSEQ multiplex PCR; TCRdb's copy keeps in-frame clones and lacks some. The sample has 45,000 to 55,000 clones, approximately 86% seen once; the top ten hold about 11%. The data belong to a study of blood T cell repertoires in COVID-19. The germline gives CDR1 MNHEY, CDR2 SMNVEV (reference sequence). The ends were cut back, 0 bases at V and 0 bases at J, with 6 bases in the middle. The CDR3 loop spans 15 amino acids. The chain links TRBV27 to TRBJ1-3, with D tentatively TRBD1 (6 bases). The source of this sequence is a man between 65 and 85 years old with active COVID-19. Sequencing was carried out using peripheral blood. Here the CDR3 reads CASSLSGGSGNTIYF. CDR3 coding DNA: TGTGCCAGCAGTTTATCAGGGGGCTCTGGAAACACCATATATTTT.